Described below is a single TCR beta chain sequence and its context. The record originates from a study of cytomegalovirus exposure and HLA in healthy donors. Sequencing used immunoSEQ multiplex PCR; TCRdb keeps in-frame clones, though not all of them. This table holds 110,000 to 150,000 clones, 70% to 90% found once. Sequenced: PBMCs. The source is a woman aged 18-30 years in good health and CMV-seropositive.

The CDR3 DNA is TGCAGTGCAATAGAGAGGAACGAGCAGTACTTC. This codes for CSAIERNEQYF. J is TRBJ2-7 and V is TRBV20-1, with unresolved D. The V gene's germline CDR1 is DFQATT and CDR2 SNEGSKA (reference sequence). V lost 6 bases, J lost 5 bases, and 11 bases lay in between. This CDR3 is 11 amino acids long.